The 7 T cell receptor beta chains below all came from one sample that was sequenced in a study of T cell responses to AZD1222 COVID-19 vaccine. Repertoires were generated with immunoSEQ multiplex PCR, while TCRdb's copy carries only in-frame clones and drops some. This table holds 86,000 or so clones, about nine tenths found once. Sequencing used peripheral blood, obtained 28 days after the second AZD1222 dose. The receptors shown here come from an adult who received the AZD1222 COVID-19 vaccine.

In nucleotides, the CDR3 is TGTGCCAGCAGCCATTCGGGGACAGGTCGTGGCTACACCTTC. Its protein product is CASSHSGTGRGYTF. The chain has TRBV3-1 (or the pseudogene TRBV3-2) and TRBJ1-2; 8 bases map to TRBD1. The CDR3 sequence is 14 residues long. Per the germline V gene, CDR1 is LGHDT and CDR2 is YNNKEL (reference sequence). Germline trimming cut 3 bases from V and 7 bases from J; bases unmatched to any gene: 7.

This rearrangement joins TRBV9 to TRBJ1-3; 7 nucleotides match TRBD1. Trimming cost V 4 bases and J 2 bases; bases outside gene matches: 9. Germline V gene data show CDR1 as SGDLS and CDR2 as YYNGEE. This CDR3 comprises 16 residues. The CDR3 region has the DNA TGTGCCAGCAGCACGACAGGGTGGAGAGCTGGAAACACCATATATTTT. It yields the protein CASSTTGWRAGNTIYF.

The chain couples TRBV13 to TRBJ2-7, with D tentatively TRBD2 (6 bases). The CDR3 sequence is 15 residues long. V lost 4 bases and J 7 bases, leaving 20 bases between the germline ends. Per germline, CDR1 PRHDT and CDR2 FYEKMQ (reference sequence). The chain's CDR3 is CASSSYTTGTLEQYF. CDR3 bases: TGTGCCAGCAGCTCTTACACAACCGGGACTTTAGAGCAGTACTTC.

V and J are TRBV7-9 and TRBJ1-2; TRBD1 is a possible D gene (6 bases). CDR1 and CDR2 (germline): SEHNR, FQNEAQ (reference sequence). Deletions cut 2 bases from V and 3 bases from J, with 16 bases between. CDR3 length: 16 amino acids. As DNA, the CDR3 is TGTGCCAGCAGCTTATCGGACAGCTCCTACTACTATGGCTACACCTTC. It specifies CASSLSDSSYYYGYTF.

The sample holds one count of this clone. This rearrangement joins TRBV14 to TRBJ2-6; D uncertain. V shed 7 bases and J shed 4 bases, with 8 bases lying between them. The CDR3 length is 13 residues. CDR1 and CDR2 (germline): SGHDN, FVKESK. CDR3 sequence (DNA): TGTGCCAGCAACAATATAGGGGCCAACGTCCTGACTTTC. Translated, it gives CASNNIGANVLTF.

With regard to this clone: At the DNA level, this CDR3 is encoded by other sequences in the same sample as well. V usage is TRBV14 and J usage is TRBJ2-7; 9 nucleotides match TRBD2. The germline gives CDR1 SGHDN, CDR2 FVKESK. CDR3 size: 15 residues. V was clipped by 3 bases and J by 3 bases; unmatched bases: 6. The CDR3 here is CASSQTSGFFYEQYF. CDR3 in DNA: TGTGCCAGCAGCCAGACTAGCGGATTCTTCTACGAGCAGTACTTC.

The gene calls are TRBV7-2 and TRBJ1-1; TRBD1 matches at 8 bases. CDR1 and CDR2 (germline): SGHTA, FQGNSA. The CDR3 is made up of 15 amino acids. After removal of 5 bases from V and 5 bases from J, the junction contained 10 bases not matched to a gene. CDR3 sequence: CASSPRQGRETEAFF. CDR3 sequence (DNA): TGTGCCAGCAGCCCCAGACAGGGGAGGGAAACTGAAGCTTTCTTT.